The 13 T cell receptor beta chains listed next were all sequenced from one sample in a study of glioma-infiltrating T cells after dendritic cell vaccination. Profiled with immunoSEQ multiplex PCR; TCRdb holds only in-frame clones, not every one. This sample yields 90,000 or so clones, of which roughly 84% are seen a single time; around 2.9% belongs to the top ten. The specimen was blood, collected before dendritic cell vaccination. The receptors were sampled from a human donor with glioblastoma.

On this clone: The same CDR3 also results from other DNA sequences found in this sample. As DNA, the CDR3 is TGCGCCAGCAGTCAGGAGGGCCAATACGAGCAGTACTTC. Translating it yields CASSQEGQYEQYF. V gene TRBV23-1 combines with J gene TRBJ2-7, with a possible D match to TRBD2 (6 bases). TRBV23-1 is sorted into the ORF group, with uncertain function. The V end lost 3 bases, the J end lost 4 bases, and 10 bases lay between the germline ends. CDR3 length equals 13 residues.

The V gene is TRBV25-1, the J gene TRBJ1-3; possible D gene TRBD1, 6 bases. This CDR3 has 15 amino acids. Trimming cost V 2 bases and J 7 bases, with 15 bases left between them. From germline, CDR1 is MGHDK and CDR2 SYGVNS. CDR3 amino acids: CASSEAGARSNTIYF. CDR3 DNA sequence: TGTGCCAGCAGTGAAGCAGGGGCCCGGTCGAACACCATATATTTT. Drawing the rest from reference TRBV25-1 and TRBJ1-3, the complete variable domain is EADIYQTPRYLVIGTGKKITLECSQTMGHDKMYWYQQDPGMELHLIHYSYGVNSTEKGDLSSESTVSRIRTEHFPLTLESARPSHTSQYLCASSEAGARSNTIYFGEGSWLTVV.

The chain couples TRBV19 to TRBJ1-5; the D is unclear. The germline V gene has CDR1 LNHDA and CDR2 SQIVND (reference sequence). The CDR3 spans 15 residues. Trimming took off 5 bases at V and 1 base at J, with 12 bases between the two ends. CDR3 coding DNA: TGTGCCAGTAGTGCCGGGTCGCCAAGCAATCAGCCCCAGCATTTT. Translation gives CASSAGSPSNQPQHF.

The chain recombines TRBV5-4 with TRBJ1-2; 8 nucleotides match TRBD1. There are 14 residues in the CDR3. The junction had 5 bases not matched to a gene; V was cut back by 2 bases and J by 5 bases. The germline CDR1 and CDR2 sequences are SGHNT and YYREEE (reference sequence). The CDR3 region has the DNA TGTGCCAGCAGCTTAGGACAGGGCCAATATGGCTACACCTTC. This gives the protein CASSLGQGQYGYTF.

The chain is built from TRBV11-3 and TRBJ2-3; D not certain. The length of the CDR3 is 12 residues. The V end was cut by 2 bases, the J end by 6 bases, with 6 bases between. The germline gives CDR1 SGHNT, CDR2 YENEEA. CDR3 sequence (DNA): TGTGCCAGCAGCTTAAAGCCGGATACGCAGTATTTT. Protein sequence: CASSLKPDTQYF.

The chain joins TRBV5-1 to TRBJ2-1; 8 bases are a match to TRBD2. CDR3 size: 16 residues. Germline assignment: CDR1 SGHRS and CDR2 YFSETQ. The ends lost 4 bases at V and 4 bases at J; junction bases unmatched: 10. Here the CDR3 reads CASSKNPAGEYNEQFF. The CDR3 DNA follows: TGCGCCAGCAGCAAAAACCCAGCGGGGGAGTACAATGAGCAGTTCTTC.

This chain links TRBV5-6 with TRBJ2-5; 14 bases match TRBD2. CDR3 length: 15 residues. Germline V gene data show CDR1 as SGHDT and CDR2 as YYEEEE. With V trimmed by 4 bases and J by 4 bases, 3 bases remained unmatched. The CDR3 reads CASSLGTSGGETQYF. The CDR3, as DNA: TGTGCCAGCAGCCTCGGGACTAGCGGGGGAGAGACCCAGTACTTC.

This clone was observed a single time. The chain has TRBV5-4 and TRBJ1-5; possibly TRBD1 for D (5 bases). V lost 0 bases and J lost 7, with 14 bases in between. The germline V gene encodes CDR1 SGHNT and CDR2 YYREEE (reference sequence). This CDR3 contains 15 residues. The CDR3 is CASSLGPGRDQPQHF. DNA for the CDR3: TGTGCCAGCAGCTTGGGGCCGGGGAGGGACCAGCCCCAGCATTTT.

About this clone itself: At the DNA level, this CDR3 is encoded by other sequences in the same sample as well. The CDR3 sequence: CAISGTSGAYNEQFF. Written as DNA, the CDR3 is TGTGCCATCAGTGGAACTAGCGGGGCCTACAATGAGCAGTTCTTC. The chain employs TRBV10-3 and TRBJ2-1; 10 positions agree with TRBD2. The V gene's germline CDR1 is ENHRY and CDR2 SYGVKD. This CDR3 comprises 15 residues. V lost 4 bases to trimming and J lost 2 bases; unmatched junction nucleotides: 2.

V usage is TRBV18 and J usage is TRBJ2-3, with D unresolved. The germline V gene encodes CDR1 KGHSH and CDR2 LQKENI. This CDR3 spans 13 amino acids. The V gene lost 3 bases and the J gene lost 0 bases, with 4 bases spanning the gap. For the CDR3, the DNA is TGTGCCAGCTCACCTCAAAGCACAGATACGCAGTATTTT. Translation gives CASSPQSTDTQYF. Using reference TRBV18 and TRBJ2-3 for the parts outside the CDR3, the full variable domain is NAGVMQNPRHLVRRRGQEARLRCSPMKGHSHVYWYRQLPEEGLKFMVYLQKENIIDESGMPKERFSAEFPKEGPSILRIQQVVRGDSAAYFCASSPQSTDTQYFGPGTRLTVL.

The CDR3, as DNA: TGCAGCGTTCTCGACAGGGAGGCTTATGAGCAGTTCTTC. It yields the protein CSVLDREAYEQFF. The chain carries TRBV29-1 and TRBJ2-1, with D possibly matching TRBD1 (7 bases). There are 13 residues in the CDR3. Germline assignment: CDR1 SQVTM and CDR2 ANQGSEA. The V and J ends lost 5 bases and 8 bases respectively, with 16 bases between them.

The J gene is TRBJ2-1, the V gene TRBV5-4; 7 nucleotides align to TRBD2. The CDR3 sequence is 15 residues long. CDR1 and CDR2 from the germline V gene are SGHNT and YYREEE (reference sequence). Trimming removed 7 bases from V and 5 bases from J; junction bases left unmatched: 12. The CDR3 DNA is TGTGCCAGCGGCAACGGGGGGAGCAAGCACAATGAGCAGTTCTTC. It specifies CASGNGGSKHNEQFF.

The chain is built from TRBV9 and TRBJ2-1; TRBD2 agrees at 7 bases. This CDR3 is 15 amino acids long. V shed 2 bases and J 0 bases; nucleotides not matched to a gene: 2. From germline, CDR1 is SGDLS and CDR2 YYNGEE. As DNA, the CDR3 is TGTGCCAGCAGCGTCGGACTAGACTCCTACAATGAGCAGTTCTTC. Protein: CASSVGLDSYNEQFF.